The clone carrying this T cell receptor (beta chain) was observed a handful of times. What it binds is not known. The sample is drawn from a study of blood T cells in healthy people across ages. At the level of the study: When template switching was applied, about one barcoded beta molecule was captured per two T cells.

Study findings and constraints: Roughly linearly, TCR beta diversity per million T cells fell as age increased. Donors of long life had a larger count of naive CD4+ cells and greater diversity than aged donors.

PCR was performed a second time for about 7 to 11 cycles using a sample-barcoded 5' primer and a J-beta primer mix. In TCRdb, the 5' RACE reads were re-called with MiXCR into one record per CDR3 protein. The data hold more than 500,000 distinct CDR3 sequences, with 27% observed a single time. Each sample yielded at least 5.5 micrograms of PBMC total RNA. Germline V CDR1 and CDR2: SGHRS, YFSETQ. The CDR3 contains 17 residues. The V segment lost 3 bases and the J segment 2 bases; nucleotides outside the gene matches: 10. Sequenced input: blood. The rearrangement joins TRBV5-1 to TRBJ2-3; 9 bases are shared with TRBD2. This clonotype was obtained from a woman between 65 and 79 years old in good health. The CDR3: CASSSHGSGGYTDTQYF. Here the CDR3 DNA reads TGCGCCAGCAGCTCCCATGGGAGCGGGGGGTACACAGATACGCAGTATTTT.